This T cell receptor beta chain is drawn from a study of shared T cell receptors in the human thymus. There are 12 residues in the CDR3. V dropped 0 bases and J dropped 3 bases, with 3 bases sitting between them. The germline gives CDR1 SEHNR, CDR2 FQNEAQ (reference sequence). Clones were sequenced by immunoSEQ multiplex PCR, and TCRdb holds only the in-frame ones, with some missing. Of about 380,000 clones listed, approximately 95% are singletons. This clone was seen just once. Source material: thymocytes. The TCR sequence derives from a human donor. The chain carries TRBV7-9 and TRBJ2-7; D is ambiguous. The CDR3 loop reads CASSLACYEQYF. The CDR3 nucleotides are TGTGCCAGCAGCTTAGCCTGCTACGAGCAGTACTTC.